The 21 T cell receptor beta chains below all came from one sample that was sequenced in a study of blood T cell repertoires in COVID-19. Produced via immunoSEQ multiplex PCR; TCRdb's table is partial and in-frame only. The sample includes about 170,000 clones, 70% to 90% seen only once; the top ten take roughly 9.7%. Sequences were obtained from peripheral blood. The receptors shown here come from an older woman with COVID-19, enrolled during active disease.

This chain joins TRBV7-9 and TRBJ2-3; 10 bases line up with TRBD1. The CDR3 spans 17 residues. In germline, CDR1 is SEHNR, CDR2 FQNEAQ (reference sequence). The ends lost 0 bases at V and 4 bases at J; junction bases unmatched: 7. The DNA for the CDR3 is TGTGCCAGCAGCTTAGCGGACAGGGGGAGGGCCCCAGATACGCAGTATTTT. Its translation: CASSLADRGRAPDTQYF.

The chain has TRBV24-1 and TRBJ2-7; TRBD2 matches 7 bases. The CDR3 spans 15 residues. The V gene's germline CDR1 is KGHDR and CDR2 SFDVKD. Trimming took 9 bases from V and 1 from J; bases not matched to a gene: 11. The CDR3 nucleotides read TGTGCCACCTCCCCCCCGGGAGCGGGATCCTACGAGCAGTACTTC. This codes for CATSPPGAGSYEQYF.

CDR3 sequence: CASSLALLAGRVGTQYF. The CDR3 coding sequence is TGTGCCAGCAGCTTGGCTCTACTAGCGGGAAGAGTTGGGACCCAGTACTTC. The chain recombines TRBV5-5 with TRBJ2-5; 10 bases match TRBD2. The CDR3 loop spans 17 amino acids. V was pared by 0 bases and J by 7 bases, with 12 bases of the junction left unmatched. Germline V gene lookup returns CDR1 SGHKS and CDR2 YYEKEE (reference sequence).

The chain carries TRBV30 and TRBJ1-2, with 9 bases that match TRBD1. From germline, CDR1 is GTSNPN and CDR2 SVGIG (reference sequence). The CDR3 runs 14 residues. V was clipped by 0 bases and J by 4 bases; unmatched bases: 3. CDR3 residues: CAWSVQGAVYGYTF. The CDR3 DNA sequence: TGTGCCTGGAGTGTACAGGGGGCAGTCTATGGCTACACCTTC.

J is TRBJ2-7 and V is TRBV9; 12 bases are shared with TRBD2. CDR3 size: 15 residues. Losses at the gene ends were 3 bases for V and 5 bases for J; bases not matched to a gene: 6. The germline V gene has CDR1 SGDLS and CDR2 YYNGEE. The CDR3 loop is CASSASGRALDEQYF. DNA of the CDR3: TGTGCCAGCAGCGCTAGCGGGAGGGCCCTAGACGAGCAGTACTTC.

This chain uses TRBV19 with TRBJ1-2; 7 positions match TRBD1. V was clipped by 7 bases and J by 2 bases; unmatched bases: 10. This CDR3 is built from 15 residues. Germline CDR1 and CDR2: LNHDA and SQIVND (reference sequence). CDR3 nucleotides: TGTGCCAGTACCCCAGGGGGAAAGGGGAACTATGGCTACACCTTC. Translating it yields CASTPGGKGNYGYTF.

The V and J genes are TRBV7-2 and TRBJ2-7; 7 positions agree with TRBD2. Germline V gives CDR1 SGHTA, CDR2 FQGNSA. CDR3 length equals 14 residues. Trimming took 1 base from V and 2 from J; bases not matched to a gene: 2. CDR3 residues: CASSLGSGPYEQYF. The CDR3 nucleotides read TGTGCCAGCAGCTTAGGTAGCGGGCCCTACGAGCAGTACTTC. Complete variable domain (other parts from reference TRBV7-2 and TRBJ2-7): GAGVSQSPSNKVTEKGKDVELRCDPISGHTALYWYRQSLGQGLEFLIYFQGNSAPDKSGLPSDRFSAERTGGSVSTLTIQRTQQEDSAVYLCASSLGSGPYEQYFGPGTRLTVT.

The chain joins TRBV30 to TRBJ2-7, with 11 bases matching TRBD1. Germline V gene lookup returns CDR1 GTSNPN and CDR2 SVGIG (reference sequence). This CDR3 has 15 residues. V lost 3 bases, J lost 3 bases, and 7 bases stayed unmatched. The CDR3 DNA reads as TGTGCCTGGAGCCCAAAGGGGACAGGGGGCTACGAGCAGTACTTC. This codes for CAWSPKGTGGYEQYF.

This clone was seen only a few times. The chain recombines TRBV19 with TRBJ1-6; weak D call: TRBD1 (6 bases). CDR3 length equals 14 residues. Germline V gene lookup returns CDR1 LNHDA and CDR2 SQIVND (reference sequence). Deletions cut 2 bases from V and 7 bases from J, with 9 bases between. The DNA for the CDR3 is TGTGCCAGTAGTATACAGAGGGGGAATTCACCCCTCCACTTT. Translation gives CASSIQRGNSPLHF.

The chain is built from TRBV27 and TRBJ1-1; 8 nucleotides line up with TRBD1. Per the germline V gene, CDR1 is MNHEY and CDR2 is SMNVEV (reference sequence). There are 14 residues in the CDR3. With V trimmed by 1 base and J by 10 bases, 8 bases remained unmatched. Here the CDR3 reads CASSLWAGGLGAFF. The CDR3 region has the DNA TGTGCCAGCAGTTTATGGGCAGGGGGCCTCGGAGCTTTCTTT.

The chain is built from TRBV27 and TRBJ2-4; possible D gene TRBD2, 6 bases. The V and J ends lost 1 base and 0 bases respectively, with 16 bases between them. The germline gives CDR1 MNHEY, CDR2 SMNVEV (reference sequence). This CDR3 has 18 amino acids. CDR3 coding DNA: TGTGCCAGCAGTTTATTAGGAGGGCAGCCCGTAGCCAAAAACATTCAGTACTTC. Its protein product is CASSLLGGQPVAKNIQYF.

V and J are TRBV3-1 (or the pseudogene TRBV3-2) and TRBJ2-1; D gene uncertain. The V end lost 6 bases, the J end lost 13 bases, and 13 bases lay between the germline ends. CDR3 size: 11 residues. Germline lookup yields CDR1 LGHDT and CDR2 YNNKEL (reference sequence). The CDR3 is CASRDTQVQFF. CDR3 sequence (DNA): TGTGCCAGCAGAGATACCCAGGTCCAGTTCTTC.

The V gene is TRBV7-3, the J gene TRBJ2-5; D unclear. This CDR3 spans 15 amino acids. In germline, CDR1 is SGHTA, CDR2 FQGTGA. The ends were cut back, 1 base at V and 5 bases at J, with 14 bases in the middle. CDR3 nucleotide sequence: TGTGCCAGCAGCTTAATAGGCGGATCCTCGGAGACCCAGTACTTC. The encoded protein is CASSLIGGSSETQYF.

The CDR3 region has the DNA TGTGCCAGCGGGGGTAGCGGGAGCTCGCGGTACAATGAGCAGTTCTTC. It translates to CASGGSGSSRYNEQFF. The rearrangement uses TRBV3-1 (or the pseudogene TRBV3-2) and TRBJ2-1; 9 bases align to TRBD2. V shed 8 bases and J 4 bases; nucleotides not matched to a gene: 12. In germline, CDR1 is LGHDT, CDR2 YNNKEL (reference sequence). This CDR3 comprises 16 residues.

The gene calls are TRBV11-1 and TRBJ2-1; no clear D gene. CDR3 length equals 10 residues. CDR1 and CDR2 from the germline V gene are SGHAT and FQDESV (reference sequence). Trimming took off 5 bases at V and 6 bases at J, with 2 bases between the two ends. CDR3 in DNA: TGTGCCAGCAGCCGCAATGAGCAGTTCTTC. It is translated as CASSRNEQFF.

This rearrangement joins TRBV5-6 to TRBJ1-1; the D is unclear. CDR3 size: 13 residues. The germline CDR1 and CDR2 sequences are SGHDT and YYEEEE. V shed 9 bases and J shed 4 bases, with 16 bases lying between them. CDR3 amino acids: CAMFKEGRTEAFF. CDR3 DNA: TGTGCCATGTTTAAGGAGGGCCGCACTGAAGCTTTCTTT.

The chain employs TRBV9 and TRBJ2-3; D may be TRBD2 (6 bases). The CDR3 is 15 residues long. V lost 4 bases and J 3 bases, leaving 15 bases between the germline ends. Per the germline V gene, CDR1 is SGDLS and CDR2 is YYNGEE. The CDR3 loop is CASSRNGLRTDTQYF. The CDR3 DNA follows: TGTGCCAGCAGCCGAAATGGACTAAGAACAGATACGCAGTATTTT.

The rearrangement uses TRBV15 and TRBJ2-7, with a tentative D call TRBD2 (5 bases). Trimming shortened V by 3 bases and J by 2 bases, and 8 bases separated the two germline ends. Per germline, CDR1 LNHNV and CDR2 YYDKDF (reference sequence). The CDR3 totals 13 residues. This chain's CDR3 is CATSSDYTYEQYF. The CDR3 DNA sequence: TGTGCCACCAGCAGTGACTATACCTACGAGCAGTACTTC.

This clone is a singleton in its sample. CDR3 in DNA: TGTGCCAGCAGCCCCCCAGGGCGGGGAACTGAAGCTTTCTTT. Amino acids: CASSPPGRGTEAFF. The rearrangement uses TRBV7-2 and TRBJ1-1; possibly TRBD1 for D (5 bases). The CDR3 has 14 amino acids. Trimming stripped 5 bases from V and 5 bases from J, with 15 bases between. Germline assignment: CDR1 SGHTA and CDR2 FQGNSA.

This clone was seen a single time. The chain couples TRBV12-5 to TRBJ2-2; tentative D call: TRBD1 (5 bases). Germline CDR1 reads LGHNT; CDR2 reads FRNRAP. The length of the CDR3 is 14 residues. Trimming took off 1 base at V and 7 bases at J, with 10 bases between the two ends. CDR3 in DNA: TGTGCTAGTGGTTTGGCAGGGTCAGGCGGGGAGCTGTTTTTT. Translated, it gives CASGLAGSGGELFF.

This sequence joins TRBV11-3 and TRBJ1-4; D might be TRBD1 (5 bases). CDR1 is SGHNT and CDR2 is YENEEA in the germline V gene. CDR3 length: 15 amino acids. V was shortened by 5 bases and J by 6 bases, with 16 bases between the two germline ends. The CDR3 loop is CASSPRQGGDEKLFF. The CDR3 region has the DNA TGTGCCAGCAGCCCCCGGCAGGGAGGGGATGAAAAACTGTTTTTT.